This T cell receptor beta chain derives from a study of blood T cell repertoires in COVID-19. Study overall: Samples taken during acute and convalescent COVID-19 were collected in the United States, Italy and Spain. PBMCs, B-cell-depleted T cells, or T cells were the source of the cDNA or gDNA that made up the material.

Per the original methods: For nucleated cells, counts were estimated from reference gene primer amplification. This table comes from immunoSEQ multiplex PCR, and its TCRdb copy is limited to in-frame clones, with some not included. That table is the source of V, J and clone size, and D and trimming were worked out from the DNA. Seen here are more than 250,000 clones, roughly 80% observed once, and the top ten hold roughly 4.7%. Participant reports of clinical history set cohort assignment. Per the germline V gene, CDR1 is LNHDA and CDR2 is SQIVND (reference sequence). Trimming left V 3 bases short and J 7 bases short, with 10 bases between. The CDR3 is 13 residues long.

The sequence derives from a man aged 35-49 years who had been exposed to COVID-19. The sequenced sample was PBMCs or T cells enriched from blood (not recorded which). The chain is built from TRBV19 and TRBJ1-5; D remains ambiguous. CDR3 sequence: CASSIEATQPQHF. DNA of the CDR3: TGTGCCAGTAGTATCGAGGCGACCCAGCCCCAGCATTTT.